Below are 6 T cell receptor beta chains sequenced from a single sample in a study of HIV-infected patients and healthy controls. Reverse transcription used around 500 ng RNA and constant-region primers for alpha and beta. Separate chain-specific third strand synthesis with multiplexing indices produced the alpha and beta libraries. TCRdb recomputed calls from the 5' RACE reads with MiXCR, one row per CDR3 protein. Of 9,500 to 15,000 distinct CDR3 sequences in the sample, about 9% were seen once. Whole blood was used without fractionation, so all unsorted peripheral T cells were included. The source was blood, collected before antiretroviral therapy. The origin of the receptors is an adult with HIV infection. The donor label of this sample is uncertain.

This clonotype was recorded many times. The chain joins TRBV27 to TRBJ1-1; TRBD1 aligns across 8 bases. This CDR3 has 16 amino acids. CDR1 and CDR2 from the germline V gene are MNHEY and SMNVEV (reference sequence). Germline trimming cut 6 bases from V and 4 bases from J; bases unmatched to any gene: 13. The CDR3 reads CASSLGQGYVFTEAFF. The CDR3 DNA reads TGTGCCAGCAGCCTAGGACAGGGTTACGTATTCACTGAAGCTTTCTTT.

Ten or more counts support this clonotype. The chain's CDR3 is CAWTPFLGISGSYGYTF. In nucleotides, the CDR3 is TGTGCCTGGACCCCCTTTTTAGGGATCTCAGGGAGCTATGGCTACACCTTC. V usage is TRBV30 and J usage is TRBJ1-2; a weak D match, TRBD1 (5 bases). The CDR3 is 17 amino acids. Trimming pared 4 bases from V and 4 bases from J, leaving 25 bases between. Germline V gives CDR1 GTSNPN, CDR2 SVGIG (reference sequence).

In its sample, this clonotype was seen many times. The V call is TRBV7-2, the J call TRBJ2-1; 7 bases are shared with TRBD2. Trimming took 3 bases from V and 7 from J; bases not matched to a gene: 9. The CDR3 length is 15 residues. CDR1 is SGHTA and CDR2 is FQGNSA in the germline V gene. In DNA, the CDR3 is TGTGCCAGCAGCTTCTCCGGACTAGACGGGAATGAGCAGTTCTTC. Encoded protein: CASSFSGLDGNEQFF.

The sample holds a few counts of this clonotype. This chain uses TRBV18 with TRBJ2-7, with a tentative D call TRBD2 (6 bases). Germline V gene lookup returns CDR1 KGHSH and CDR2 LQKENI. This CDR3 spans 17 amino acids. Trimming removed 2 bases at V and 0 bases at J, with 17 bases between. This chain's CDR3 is CASSPFLSAGSSYEQYF. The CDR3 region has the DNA TGTGCCAGCTCACCATTCCTTTCAGCGGGCAGCTCCTACGAGCAGTACTTC. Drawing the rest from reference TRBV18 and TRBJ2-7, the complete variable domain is NAGVMQNPRHLVRRRGQEARLRCSPMKGHSHVYWYRQLPEEGLKFMVYLQKENIIDESGMPKERFSAEFPKEGPSILRIQQVVRGDSAAYFCASSPFLSAGSSYEQYFGPGTRLTVT.

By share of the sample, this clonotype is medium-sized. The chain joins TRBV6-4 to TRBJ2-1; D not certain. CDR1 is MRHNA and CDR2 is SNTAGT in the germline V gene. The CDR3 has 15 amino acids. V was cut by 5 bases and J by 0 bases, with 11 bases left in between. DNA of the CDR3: TGTGCCAGCAGTCAAGACTGGAGCTCCTACAATGAGCAGTTCTTC. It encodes CASSQDWSSYNEQFF.

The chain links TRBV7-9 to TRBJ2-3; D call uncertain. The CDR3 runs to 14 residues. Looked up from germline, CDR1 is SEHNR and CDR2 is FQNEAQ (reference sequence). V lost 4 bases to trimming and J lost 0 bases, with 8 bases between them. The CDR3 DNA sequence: TGTGCCAGCAGCTATCAGGACAGCACAGATACGCAGTATTTT. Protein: CASSYQDSTDTQYF.